A selection of T cell receptor beta chains follows, all from one sample in a study of Ad26.COV2.S vaccination and SARS-CoV-2 variants. Here immunoSEQ multiplex PCR was the method, and the copy in TCRdb shows in-frame clones only, minus some. Of roughly 500,000 clones listed, around 90% are singletons. The material sequenced was peripheral blood, taken in a trial of Ad26.COV2.S vaccine versus placebo. Every receptor here comes from a person between 18 and 65 years old who received the Ad26.COV2.S COVID-19 vaccine or a placebo. Both conserved end residues are part of each CDR3. D genes are given only for firm matches. Size is omitted from some rows. Given values are once, few, many or a class for expanded clones.

. | once | TRBJ1-4 | TRBV6-2/TRBV6-3 | TGTGCCAGCAGTTACTCTCGGGGAATTGCAACTAATGAAAAACTGTTTTTT | CASSYSRGIATNEKLFF
. | . | TRBJ1-3 | TRBV11-2 | TGTGCCAGCAGTGGTGGATACTCTGGAAACACCATATATTTT | CASSGGYSGNTIYF
TRBD1 | once | TRBJ1-4 | TRBV23-1 | TGCGCCAGCAGTCAAAGGCAGGGGGTGGATGAAAAACTGTTTTTT | CASSQRQGVDEKLFF
. | . | TRBJ2-3 | TRBV7-6 | TGTGCCAGCAGCTTAGGGGGGGCAAACTCAGATACGCAGTATTTT | CASSLGGANSDTQYF
. | . | TRBJ2-1 | TRBV15 | TGTGCCACCAGCGTCAGGGGCGATGAGCAGTTCTTC | CATSVRGDEQFF
. | once | TRBJ2-4 | TRBV27 | TGTGCCAGCCGTGGGGTTTTGGCCAAAAACATTCAGTACTTC | CASRGVLAKNIQYF
. | . | TRBJ2-3 | TRBV11-2 | TGTGCCAGCAGCTCCCCCTTTAGGGGGTTCACAGATACGCAGTATTTT | CASSSPFRGFTDTQYF
TRBD2 | . | TRBJ2-3 | TRBV24-1 | TGTGCCACCAGTGATCCTCTAGCGGGAGGTAAAGATACGCAGTATTTT | CATSDPLAGGKDTQYF
TRBD1 | . | TRBJ2-7 | TRBV18 | TGTGCCAGCACCCCGACAGGGGGTTCCTACGAGCAGTACTTC | CASTPTGGSYEQYF
TRBD1 | . | TRBJ1-1 | TRBV18 | TGTGCCAGTTTTGAACAGGGGGCACTGAACACTGAAGCTTTCTTT | CASFEQGALNTEAFF
. | few | TRBJ1-6 | TRBV5-4 | TGTGCCAGCAGCTCAGCCCCGACAGGCATTAATTCACCCCTCCACTTT | CASSSAPTGINSPLHF
TRBD1 | . | TRBJ2-1 | TRBV24-1 | TGTGCCACCAGTGATGCAAACAGGGGAAGGTCCTACAATGAGCAGTTCTTC | CATSDANRGRSYNEQFF
. | . | TRBJ2-3 | TRBV4-2 | TGTGCCAGCAGCCAAGTGAGCGGTAGCACAGATACGCAGTATTTT | CASSQVSGSTDTQYF
TRBD1 | . | TRBJ1-6 | TRBV5-4 | TGTGCCAGCAGCCGGCGGACAGGGGAAAATTCACCCCTCCACTTT | CASSRRTGENSPLHF
. | . | TRBJ2-2 | TRBV5-4 | TGTGCCAGCAGGCCCGCAGGGAACACCGGGGAGCTGTTTTTT | CASRPAGNTGELFF
. | . | TRBJ1-2 | TRBV4-3 | TGCGCCAGCAGCCAAGTGGGCAGGGACGGCTACACCTTC | CASSQVGRDGYTF
TRBD2 | . | TRBJ2-7 | TRBV6-2/TRBV6-3 | TGTGCCAGCAGCCACGGACGCGGGAGGGCAGGCTACGAGCAGTACTTC | CASSHGRGRAGYEQYF
. | . | TRBJ2-2 | TRBV12-5 | TGTGCTAGTGGTTTGGAGGGTACCGGGGAGCTGTTTTTT | CASGLEGTGELFF
. | . | TRBJ1-2 | TRBV19 | TGTGCCAGTAGTATAGCTCCGGGGGCTAACTATGGCTACACCTTC | CASSIAPGANYGYTF
TRBD1 | . | TRBJ1-2 | TRBV28 | TGTGCCAGCAGTATACAGGGGGCACGGGGCTACACCTTC | CASSIQGARGYTF
. | . | TRBJ1-1 | TRBV4-3 | TGCGCCAGCAGCCAAGTGTTTGGAAACACTGAAGCTTTCTTT | CASSQVFGNTEAFF
TRBD2 | . | TRBJ2-2 | TRBV19 | TGTGCCAGTAGTATGGGTGGGCCTGGGCTAGCGGCGAACACCGGGGAGCTGTTTTTT | CASSMGGPGLAANTGELFF
. | . | TRBJ1-5 | TRBV24-1 | TGTGCCACCAGCGACCCTGGGAGCAATCAGCCCCAGCATTTT | CATSDPGSNQPQHF
TRBD1 | . | TRBJ1-1 | TRBV19 | TGTGCCAGTAGTATGGGGACGGACAGGGGGACTGAAGCTTTCTTT | CASSMGTDRGTEAFF
. | . | TRBJ1-5 | TRBV7-8 | TGTGCCAGCAGCTTAGGACAGAATCAGCCCCAGCATTTT | CASSLGQNQPQHF
. | . | TRBJ2-1 | TRBV18 | TGTGCCAGCTCACCAGAGGCCTCCTTTAGCTCCTACAATGAGCAGTTCTTC | CASSPEASFSSYNEQFF
. | . | TRBJ1-2 | TRBV3-1/TRBV3-2 | TGTGCCAGCAGCCAAGATTTCGGTTTCTATGGCTACACCTTC | CASSQDFGFYGYTF
. | . | TRBJ1-2 | TRBV6-5 | TGTGCCAGCAGACCCAGTCGAGGCTACACCTTC | CASRPSRGYTF
. | . | TRBJ2-1 | TRBV5-6 | TGTGCCAGCAGTCCTACTCTAAATGAGCAGTTCTTC | CASSPTLNEQFF
. | . | TRBJ1-3 | TRBV15 | TGTGCCACCAGCGGTAGCAGGGGAGGTTCTGGAAACACCATATATTTT | CATSGSRGGSGNTIYF
TRBD2 | . | TRBJ2-1 | TRBV5-1 | TGCGCCAGCAGCTTGGCGACTAGCGGGGGTTACTACAATGAGCAGTTCTTC | CASSLATSGGYYNEQFF
TRBD2 | . | TRBJ2-7 | TRBV30 | TGTGCCTGTAGCGGGGGATCCTACGAGCAGTACTTC | CACSGGSYEQYF
. | . | TRBJ2-1 | TRBV2 | TGTGCCAGCAGTGCCGGACCGGTCCGGGAGCAGTTCTTC | CASSAGPVREQFF
. | once | TRBJ1-1 | TRBV30 | TGTGCCTGGAAGCAGGGTACTGAAGCTTTCTTT | CAWKQGTEAFF
. | . | TRBJ2-1 | TRBV14 | TGTGCCAGCAGCCGGATACTAGCTTCTGAGCAGTTCTTC | CASSRILASEQFF
. | . | TRBJ2-5 | TRBV4-2 | TGTGCCAGCAGCCAAGATGGGGCAGGGGCCGTAAAGACCCAGTACTTC | CASSQDGAGAVKTQYF
. | . | TRBJ1-2 | TRBV15 | TGTGCCACCAGCAGAGATACTGGAGGGGCATACACCTTC | CATSRDTGGAYTF
. | . | TRBJ1-1 | TRBV18 | TGTGCCAGCTCACCCGACCAAATACTAACTGAAGCTTTCTTT | CASSPDQILTEAFF
. | . | TRBJ2-7 | TRBV27 | TGTGCCAGCAGTGCCACTCCTAGGTACGAGCAGTACTTC | CASSATPRYEQYF
. | . | TRBJ2-2 | TRBV7-8 | TGTGCCAGCAGCCCCCAACTGGGCGGGGAGCTGTTTTTT | CASSPQLGGELFF
. | . | TRBJ2-1 | TRBV18 | TGTGCCAGCTCACCTCGTGAAACCTACAATGAGCAGTTCTTC | CASSPRETYNEQFF
TRBD1 | . | TRBJ1-4 | TRBV5-1 | TGCGCCAGCAGCCCCCGGACAGGGCCTGGTGAAAAACTGTTTTTT | CASSPRTGPGEKLFF
TRBD1 | . | TRBJ1-1 | TRBV28 | TGTGCCAGCAGTTTATCGACAGGGGTCCGGACTGAAGCTTTCTTT | CASSLSTGVRTEAFF
. | once | TRBJ2-7 | TRBV2 | TGTGCCAGCAGTGATGTCGGGAGTAAGTCCTACGAGCAGTACTTC | CASSDVGSKSYEQYF
. | once | TRBJ2-3 | TRBV7-2 | TGTGCCAGCAGCCGCTACGGGGGAGATACGCAGTATTTT | CASSRYGGDTQYF
TRBD1 | . | TRBJ1-5 | TRBV19 | TGTGCCAGTAGTACGGACAGGGGTAGCAATCAGCCCCAGCATTTT | CASSTDRGSNQPQHF
TRBD2 | . | TRBJ2-3 | TRBV5-1 | TGCGCCAGCAGCTTCGGACTAGCTCAAAGCACAGATACGCAGTATTTT | CASSFGLAQSTDTQYF
. | . | TRBJ1-2 | TRBV2 | TGTGCCAGCAGGGGAGGGGAAGGCTATGGCTACACCTTC | CASRGGEGYGYTF
TRBD2 | . | TRBJ2-6 | TRBV7-2 | TGTGCCAGCAGCCCCGGACTAGCGGGAGCTGGGGCCAACGTCCTGACTTTC | CASSPGLAGAGANVLTF
. | . | TRBJ1-1 | TRBV9 | TGTGCCAGCAGCTACTCGGACAACACTGAAGCTTTCTTT | CASSYSDNTEAFF
TRBD1 | . | TRBJ1-1 | TRBV30 | TGTGCCTGGAGTCACAGGGGTGGGACTGAAGCTTTCTTT | CAWSHRGGTEAFF
. | few | TRBJ1-2 | TRBV28 | TGTGCCAGCAGCAGCCCGGCGTATGGCTACACCTTC | CASSSPAYGYTF
TRBD1 | . | TRBJ2-2 | TRBV5-1 | TGCGCCAGCAGCTGGTGGGACAGCCAGACCGGGGAGCTGTTTTTT | CASSWWDSQTGELFF
. | . | TRBJ1-1 | TRBV7-2 | TGTGCCAGCAGCACCACAGTGGGGTACACTGAAGCTTTCTTT | CASSTTVGYTEAFF